This T cell receptor (beta chain) was recorded in a study of T cell responses to AZD1222 COVID-19 vaccine. The assay was immunoSEQ multiplex PCR, and TCRdb's table has in-frame clones only and misses some. The table lists 85,000 to 100,000 clones, more than 75% of them singletons. This material consisted of peripheral blood, taken on day 0 of AZD1222 vaccination. This TCR was sampled from an adult in good health.

The CDR3, as DNA: TGCGCCAGCAGCTTGGAAGGTGGGGGGCGGACTGAAGCTTTCTTT. It specifies CASSLEGGGRTEAFF. This chain connects TRBV5-1 to TRBJ1-1; maybe TRBD1 (6 bases). V was clipped by 0 bases and J by 5 bases, with 14 bases between them. Germline V gives CDR1 SGHRS, CDR2 YFSETQ. The CDR3 extends over 15 amino acids.